Below are 22 T cell receptor beta chains sequenced from a single sample in a study of long-term antiretroviral therapy in people with HIV. The authors ran the immunoSEQ assay, v3.0, at survey level. Only in-frame clones appear in the TCRdb table, and some are missing; sequencing was by immunoSEQ multiplex PCR. The data show about 20,000 clones, about 91% seen once. The sequenced sample was unsorted PBMCs, obtained 4.4 years after starting antiretroviral therapy. These receptors were taken from a woman aged 45-65 years with HIV.

This sequence joins TRBV6-6 and TRBJ2-3; maybe TRBD2 (6 bases). The CDR3 has 15 amino acids. The V gene lost 2 bases and the J gene lost 2 bases, with 11 bases spanning the gap. Germline V lookup: CDR1 MNHNY, CDR2 SVGAGI (reference sequence). CDR3 loop: CASSYGGAPTDTQYF. In DNA, the CDR3 is TGTGCCAGCAGTTACGGAGGGGCCCCCACAGATACGCAGTATTTT.

The chain carries TRBV6-1 and TRBJ2-7; 7 nucleotides agree with TRBD1. This CDR3 spans 15 amino acids. Trimming removed 2 bases from V and 0 bases from J; junction bases left unmatched: 4. The germline V gene has CDR1 MNHNS and CDR2 SASEGT. This CDR3 is CASSERHRGSYEQYF. CDR3 DNA sequence: TGTGCCAGCAGTGAAAGGCACAGGGGCTCCTACGAGCAGTACTTC.

This clone was detected once. The chain combines TRBV19 with TRBJ1-5; 7 nucleotides align to TRBD1. Germline-derived CDR1 and CDR2 are LNHDA and SQIVND (reference sequence). The CDR3 spans 16 residues. J gave up 1 base and V 5 bases, and 8 bases lay outside the gene matches. CDR3 loop: CASSSRRGTSNQPQHF. CDR3 coding DNA: TGTGCCAGTAGTTCACGCAGGGGGACGAGCAATCAGCCCCAGCATTTT.

V is TRBV6-6 and J is TRBJ1-5; D gene unclear. The CDR3 is 16 amino acids. Trimming cost V 6 bases and J 2 bases, with 17 bases left between them. The germline V gene encodes CDR1 MNHNY and CDR2 SVGAGI (reference sequence). DNA of the CDR3: TGTGCCAGCAGCCCACTCGACCGTGTCGGCAATCAGCCCCAGCATTTT. Translation gives CASSPLDRVGNQPQHF.

This clone is a singleton in its sample. The rearrangement joins TRBV6-5 to TRBJ2-5, with a weak D call TRBD2 (5 bases). The CDR3 is 15 amino acids. CDR1 and CDR2 (germline): MNHEY, SVGAGI. V dropped 0 bases and J dropped 1 base, with 9 bases sitting between them. CDR3 bases: TGTGCCAGCAGTTACTCAGCGGATTTCCAAGAGACCCAGTACTTC. This translates into CASSYSADFQETQYF.

The J gene is TRBJ1-4, the V gene TRBV29-1; D is perhaps TRBD1 (5 bases). Germline loops: CDR1 SQVTM, CDR2 ANQGSEA. Trimming removed 6 bases from V and 0 bases from J, with 8 bases in between. The CDR3 runs 13 residues. The CDR3 sequence is CSVETATNEKLFF. The CDR3 coding sequence is TGCAGCGTAGAGACAGCAACTAATGAAAAACTGTTTTTT.

V and J are TRBV11-2 and TRBJ1-2; tentative D call: TRBD1 (5 bases). The germline V and J ends were trimmed by 1 base and 6 bases, with 15 bases remaining between them. This CDR3 spans 15 amino acids. Germline values: CDR1 SGHAT, CDR2 FQNNGV. Here the CDR3 reads CASSLGPGQGDGYTF. CDR3 in DNA: TGTGCCAGCAGCTTAGGTCCCGGGCAGGGAGATGGCTACACCTTC. Together with reference TRBV11-2 and TRBJ1-2, the CDR3 gives the full variable domain: EAGVAQSPRYKIIEKRQSVAFWCNPISGHATLYWYQQILGQGPKLLIQFQNNGVVDDSQLPKDRFSAERLKGVDSTLKIQPAKLEDSAVYLCASSLGPGQGDGYTFGSGTRLTVV.

The chain couples TRBV7-2 to TRBJ1-2, with D perhaps TRBD1 (6 bases). CDR3 length: 14 amino acids. Germline V lookup: CDR1 SGHTA, CDR2 FQGNSA. V was pared by 5 bases and J by 4 bases, with 14 bases between. The CDR3 DNA follows: TGTGCCAGCAGCCCAGGGACAACAGTCTATGGCTACACCTTC. Protein: CASSPGTTVYGYTF.

Concerning this clone: The sample holds other DNA sequences that translate to the same CDR3. The CDR3 loop reads CASSLEPGDTEAFF. The CDR3 bases are TGTGCCAGCAGCTTAGAACCGGGAGACACTGAAGCTTTCTTT. V is TRBV7-6 and J is TRBJ1-1, with D uncertain. The CDR3 is made up of 14 amino acids. Germline values: CDR1 SGHVS, CDR2 FNYEAQ. The germline V and J ends were trimmed by 1 base and 3 bases, with 9 bases remaining between them.

The chain is built from TRBV5-6 and TRBJ1-4, with D tentatively TRBD1 (6 bases). This CDR3 contains 17 residues. Per germline, CDR1 SGHDT and CDR2 YYEEEE. Deletions cut 0 bases from V and 3 bases from J, with 15 bases between. In DNA, the CDR3 is TGTGCCAGCAGCTTGGAGGGGGGAGAGGTGCCTAATGAAAAACTGTTTTTT. It yields the protein CASSLEGGEVPNEKLFF.

The chain links TRBV6-1 to TRBJ2-1, with TRBD2 matching over 7 bases. Germline loops: CDR1 MNHNS, CDR2 SASEGT. CDR3 length: 11 residues. V lost 6 bases and J lost 10; bases outside the gene matches: 3. CDR3 bases: TGTGCCAGCAGGGAGGGAGGGGAGCAGTTCTTC. Translated: CASREGGEQFF.

The rearrangement links TRBV9 to TRBJ2-2; D perhaps matches TRBD1 (7 bases). CDR1 is SGDLS and CDR2 is YYNGEE in the germline V gene. The length of the CDR3 is 15 residues. V gave up 0 bases and J gave up 7 bases, with 13 bases separating them. The CDR3, as DNA: TGTGCCAGCAGCGTAGACAGGGGAGGCTTCGGGGAGCTGTTTTTT. Translated: CASSVDRGGFGELFF.

The sample holds one count of this clone. The chain employs TRBV7-9 and TRBJ2-1; 9 bases align to TRBD2. CDR1 and CDR2 from the germline V gene are SEHNR and FQNEAQ (reference sequence). The CDR3 covers 15 residues. The trim removed 3 bases at V and 2 bases at J, leaving 2 bases unmatched. CDR3 protein: CASSFGGGAYNEQFF. CDR3 bases: TGTGCCAGCAGCTTCGGCGGGGGGGCCTACAATGAGCAGTTCTTC.

The V call is TRBV5-1, the J call TRBJ2-2; no reliable D call. Germline CDR1 and CDR2: SGHRS and YFSETQ. The V and J ends lost 1 base and 4 bases respectively, with 8 bases between them. The CDR3 is 14 residues long. The CDR3 bases are TGCGCCAGCAGCTTGAGGTCAGGCACCGGGGAGCTGTTTTTT. Its translation: CASSLRSGTGELFF.

The J gene is TRBJ1-6, the V gene TRBV11-3; D might be TRBD1 (5 bases). The CDR3 is 20 residues long. CDR1 SGHNT and CDR2 YENEEA come from the germline V gene. The V end lost 0 bases, the J end lost 0 bases, and 18 bases lay between the germline ends. The CDR3 nucleotides are TGTGCCAGCAGCTTAGATTGGGGGAGTGAGGTTAGCTCCTATAATTCACCCCTCCACTTT. Its translation is CASSLDWGSEVSSYNSPLHF.

V and J are TRBV5-1 and TRBJ2-2, with TRBD1 matching 8 bases. Germline assignment: CDR1 SGHRS and CDR2 YFSETQ. The V gene end was trimmed by 4 bases and the J gene end by 4 bases; junction bases not matched to a gene: 6. This CDR3 has 15 amino acids. The CDR3 loop is CASSPDRVGTGELFF. CDR3 bases: TGCGCCAGCAGCCCGGACAGGGTCGGCACCGGGGAGCTGTTTTTT.

V and J are TRBV7-9 and TRBJ2-7, with 9 bases matching TRBD1. CDR3 length: 15 residues. Germline loops: CDR1 SEHNR, CDR2 FQNEAQ (reference sequence). V was clipped by 1 base and J by 5 bases; unmatched bases: 6. CDR3 sequence reads: CASSLVGTGSHEQYF. CDR3 coding DNA: TGTGCCAGCAGCTTAGTAGGGACAGGGTCCCACGAGCAGTACTTC.

The genes are TRBV5-1 and TRBJ2-5; no firm D call. This CDR3 is 13 amino acids long. With 0 bases removed from V and 5 bases from J, the gap between germline ends came to 8 bases. Germline V gene lookup returns CDR1 SGHRS and CDR2 YFSETQ. The CDR3 region has the DNA TGCGCCAGCAGCTTGGGAGGATCGGAGACCCAGTACTTC. Amino acid sequence: CASSLGGSETQYF.

The chain is built from TRBV5-4 and TRBJ1-1; D may be TRBD1 (5 bases). Looked up from germline, CDR1 is SGHNT and CDR2 is YYREEE (reference sequence). CDR3 length equals 13 residues. Deletions cut 0 bases from V and 8 bases from J, with 11 bases between. CDR3 protein: CASSLGRQGEAFF. As DNA, the CDR3 is TGTGCCAGCAGCTTGGGGCGGCAGGGAGAAGCTTTCTTT.

The CDR3 sequence is CASTRGGLSTGELFF. The CDR3 bases are TGTGCCAGCACCCGGGGCGGTTTGTCGACCGGGGAGCTGTTTTTT. V usage is TRBV2 and J usage is TRBJ2-2; D may correspond to TRBD1 or TRBD2 (5 bases each). Looked up from germline, CDR1 is SNHLY and CDR2 is FYNNEI. V lost 7 bases, J lost 5 bases, and 17 bases lay in between. CDR3 length: 15 amino acids. The variable domain in full, completed from reference TRBV2 and TRBJ2-2, reads EPEVTQTPSHQVTQMGQEVILRCVPISNHLYFYWYRQILGQKVEFLVSFYNNEISEKSEIFDDQFSVERPDGSNFTLKIRSTKLEDSAMYFCASTRGGLSTGELFFGEGSRLTVL.

This clone was counted between two and nine times. The V call is TRBV7-3, the J call TRBJ1-1; TRBD1 agrees at 10 bases. From germline, CDR1 is SGHTA and CDR2 FQGTGA. There are 15 residues in the CDR3. The J segment lost 4 bases and the V segment lost 3 bases, leaving 5 bases of the junction unmatched. The DNA for the CDR3 is TGTGCCAGCAGCTTCGGGGACAGGGGCGCCACTGAAGCTTTCTTT. Its protein product is CASSFGDRGATEAFF.

The genes are TRBV5-8 and TRBJ1-1; the match to TRBD1 covers 7 bases. The CDR3 totals 15 residues. V lost 5 bases to trimming and J lost 1 base; unmatched junction nucleotides: 8. Germline V gene lookup returns CDR1 SGHTS and CDR2 YDEGEE. The CDR3 region has the DNA TGTGCCAGCAGGCGGGGACAGATGAGGAACACTGAAGCTTTCTTT. This gives the protein CASRRGQMRNTEAFF.